A selection of T cell receptor beta chains follows, all from one sample in a study of cytomegalovirus exposure and HLA in healthy donors. Libraries were prepared by immunoSEQ multiplex PCR; TCRdb keeps only in-frame clonotypes and omits some of them. The ten top clones account for roughly 15%, within a sample of about 87,000 clones. The sample comprised PBMCs. Receptors originate from a man aged 50 to 59 in good health and CMV-seropositive. CDR3s include the opening cysteine and the closing phenylalanine or tryptophan. Fields, in order: V gene, D gene, J gene, CDR3 DNA, CDR3 protein. D genes are given only for firm matches.

V gene: TRBV9
D gene: TRBD2
J gene: TRBJ2-2
CDR3 DNA: TGTGCCAGCAGCTCCCGACTAGCGGGGACCGGGGAGCTGTTTTTT
CDR3 protein: CASSSRLAGTGELFF

V gene: TRBV7-9
D gene: TRBD2
J gene: TRBJ2-7
CDR3 DNA: TGTGCCAGCAGCGAACGGGGACTAGCGGGAATGGGGGAGCAGTACTTC
CDR3 protein: CASSERGLAGMGEQYF

V gene: TRBV7-9
D gene: TRBD2
J gene: TRBJ2-1
CDR3 DNA: TGTGCCAGCAGCTTCGGCGGGAGGGCCGGCATTCGGGAGCAGTTCTTC
CDR3 protein: CASSFGGRAGIREQFF

V gene: TRBV11-2
D gene: TRBD2
J gene: TRBJ2-1
CDR3 DNA: TGTGCCAGCAGCTTAGAAGGGACTAGCAGGAGTTATGAGCAGTTCTTC
CDR3 protein: CASSLEGTSRSYEQFF

V gene: TRBV6-4
D gene: NA
J gene: TRBJ2-5
CDR3 DNA: TGTGCCAGCAGTGTTTTCCAGGGGGAGACCCAGTACTTC
CDR3 protein: CASSVFQGETQYF

V gene: TRBV2
D gene: NA
J gene: TRBJ1-5
CDR3 DNA: TGTGCCAGCAGTGAAGTTCAGACTCTCGATCAGCCCCAGCATTTT
CDR3 protein: CASSEVQTLDQPQHF

V gene: TRBV25-1
D gene: NA
J gene: TRBJ1-1
CDR3 DNA: TGTGCCAGCAGGGCCCTAACGAGGGCTTTCTTT
CDR3 protein: CASRALTRAFF

V gene: TRBV11-2
D gene: NA
J gene: TRBJ2-2
CDR3 DNA: TGTGCCAGCAGCCCACTCCGGGGGACGATCACCGGGGAGCTGTTTTTT
CDR3 protein: CASSPLRGTITGELFF

V gene: TRBV29-1
D gene: NA
J gene: TRBJ2-1
CDR3 DNA: TGCAGCGTTGGGGCTAACAATGAGCAGTTCTTC
CDR3 protein: CSVGANNEQFF

V gene: TRBV4-2
D gene: NA
J gene: TRBJ2-1
CDR3 DNA: TGTGCCAGCAGCCCCCTAACGGGTTTCGGCAATGAGCAGTTCTTC
CDR3 protein: CASSPLTGFGNEQFF

V gene: TRBV13
D gene: NA
J gene: TRBJ1-1
CDR3 DNA: TGTGCCAGCAGCTTAGGAGCTATGAACACTGAAGCTTTCTTT
CDR3 protein: CASSLGAMNTEAFF

V gene: TRBV4-3
D gene: TRBD1
J gene: TRBJ2-5
CDR3 DNA: TGCGCCAGCAGCCATCTTTTAACAGGGGTTCAAGAGACCCAGTACTTC
CDR3 protein: CASSHLLTGVQETQYF

V gene: TRBV4-2
D gene: NA
J gene: TRBJ2-3
CDR3 DNA: TGTGCCAGCAGCCAAGGGGGCCCAGGGGCCACAGATACGCAGTATTTT
CDR3 protein: CASSQGGPGATDTQYF

V gene: TRBV7-9
D gene: NA
J gene: TRBJ2-1
CDR3 DNA: TGTGCCAGCAGCTCAGAGCGGCGGGAGCAGTTCTTC
CDR3 protein: CASSSERREQFF

V gene: TRBV11-2
D gene: TRBD2
J gene: TRBJ2-3
CDR3 DNA: TGTGCCAGCAGCTTTCGGCGGGAGAGGGGTACGCAGTATTTT
CDR3 protein: CASSFRRERGTQYF

V gene: TRBV18
D gene: TRBD1
J gene: TRBJ1-5
CDR3 DNA: TGTGCCAGCTCACCGCTATCAGGGGGAAGTAATCAGCCCCAGCATTTT
CDR3 protein: CASSPLSGGSNQPQHF

V gene: TRBV6-5
D gene: TRBD1
J gene: TRBJ2-7
CDR3 DNA: TGTGCCAGCAGTTACGGGAGGGGACAGGGCTACGAGCAGTACTTC
CDR3 protein: CASSYGRGQGYEQYF

V gene: TRBV7-8
D gene: NA
J gene: TRBJ2-5
CDR3 DNA: TGTGCCAGCAGCCCTAATCAAGAGACCCAGTACTTC
CDR3 protein: CASSPNQETQYF

V gene: TRBV4-1
D gene: NA
J gene: TRBJ2-1
CDR3 DNA: TGCGCCAGCAGCCAAGACCGACTCTCCTCCTACAATGAGCAGTTCTTC
CDR3 protein: CASSQDRLSSYNEQFF

V gene: TRBV4-1
D gene: TRBD1
J gene: TRBJ1-2
CDR3 DNA: TGCGCCAGCAGCCAGCCCGGGACAGGGAGTGGCTACACCTTC
CDR3 protein: CASSQPGTGSGYTF

V gene: TRBV9
D gene: NA
J gene: TRBJ2-5
CDR3 DNA: TGTGCCAGCAGCGTAGCAGGCAGGGGAGGGGAGACCCAGTACTTC
CDR3 protein: CASSVAGRGGETQYF

V gene: TRBV27
D gene: NA
J gene: TRBJ1-1
CDR3 DNA: TGTGCCAGCAGTTTCTCAGGTCAGAACACTGAAGCTTTCTTT
CDR3 protein: CASSFSGQNTEAFF

V gene: TRBV7-9
D gene: NA
J gene: TRBJ1-1
CDR3 DNA: TGTGCCAGCAGCTTAGGGGGGGTGAACACTGAAGCTTTCTTT
CDR3 protein: CASSLGGVNTEAFF

V gene: TRBV6-1
D gene: NA
J gene: TRBJ2-6
CDR3 DNA: TGTGCCAGCAGTGGACTAGGGGGGGCCAACGTCCTGACTTTC
CDR3 protein: CASSGLGGANVLTF

V gene: TRBV6-5
D gene: NA
J gene: TRBJ2-5
CDR3 DNA: TGTGCCAGCAGTTACTCTACGCGCCAGGGTGGGGAGACCCAGTACTTC
CDR3 protein: CASSYSTRQGGETQYF

V gene: TRBV9
D gene: TRBD2
J gene: TRBJ2-5
CDR3 DNA: TGTGCCAGCAGCGTAGGTAGCGGGAGTGGAGAGACCCAGTACTTC
CDR3 protein: CASSVGSGSGETQYF

V gene: TRBV29-1
D gene: TRBD1
J gene: TRBJ1-5
CDR3 DNA: TGCAGCGTGAGACAGGGGAATCAGCCCCAGCATTTT
CDR3 protein: CSVRQGNQPQHF

V gene: TRBV28
D gene: TRBD1
J gene: TRBJ1-3
CDR3 DNA: TGTGCCAGCAGCCTGACAGGGACCGCTGGAAACACCATATATTTT
CDR3 protein: CASSLTGTAGNTIYF